This T cell receptor (beta chain) was obtained from a study of T cells expressing NK-cell markers. About the study: Sorted CD3+CD56+NKG2C+, CD3+CD56+NKG2C- and CD3+CD56-NKG2C+ T-cell subsets were beta-chain profiled. Study results and caveats: In several donors, dominant CD3+CD56+NKG2C+ clones formed roughly 1.0-7.5% of CD8+ cells.

Measured by frequency, this clonotype is medium-sized (0.01 to 0.1%). Its cognate antigen is unknown. cDNA encoding TCR beta was synthesized via 5'RACE template switching incorporating UMIs. Reanalyzing the 5' RACE reads, TCRdb keeps one entry per CDR3 protein, without DNA. The repertoire table contains roughly 170,000 distinct CDR3 sequences. This CDR3 is built from 15 residues. From germline, CDR1 is MNHEY and CDR2 SMNVEV (reference sequence). Sequences were obtained from blood T cells: a sorted CD56 or NKG2C T cell subset, CD4+ or CD8+ T cells, or bulk PBMC T cells (not recorded which). This clonotype originated in a woman aged 18 to 75 in good health. The chain links TRBV27 to TRBJ2-3; lacking DNA, the TRBD1 call made by TCRdb goes unchecked. The chain's CDR3 is CASSFFGISTDTQYF.